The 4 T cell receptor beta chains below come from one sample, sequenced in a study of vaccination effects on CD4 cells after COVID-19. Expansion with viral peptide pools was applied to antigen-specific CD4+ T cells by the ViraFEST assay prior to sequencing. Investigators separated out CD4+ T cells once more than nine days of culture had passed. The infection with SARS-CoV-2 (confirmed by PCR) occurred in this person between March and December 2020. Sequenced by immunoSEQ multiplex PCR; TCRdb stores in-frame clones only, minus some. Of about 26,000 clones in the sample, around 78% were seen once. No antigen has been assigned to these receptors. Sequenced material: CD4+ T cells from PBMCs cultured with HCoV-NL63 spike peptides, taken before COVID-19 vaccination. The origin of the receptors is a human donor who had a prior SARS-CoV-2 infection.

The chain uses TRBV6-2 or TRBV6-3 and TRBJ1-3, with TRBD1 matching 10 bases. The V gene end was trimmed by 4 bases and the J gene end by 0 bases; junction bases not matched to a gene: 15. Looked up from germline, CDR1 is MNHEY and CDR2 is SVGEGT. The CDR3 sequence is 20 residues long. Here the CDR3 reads CASSFESDRGHLSSGNTIYF. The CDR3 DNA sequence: TGTGCCAGCAGTTTCGAATCCGACAGGGGGCATTTAAGCTCTGGAAACACCATATATTTT.

CDR3 nucleotide sequence: TGTGCCAGCAGCGTAGATTCAGGGTCCTATGGCTACACCTTC. Translation gives CASSVDSGSYGYTF. The chain recombines TRBV9 with TRBJ1-2; weak D call: TRBD1 (5 bases). V was trimmed by 0 bases and J by 4 bases, leaving 10 bases between them. From germline, CDR1 is SGDLS and CDR2 YYNGEE. CDR3 length: 14 residues.

CDR3 in amino acids: CASSPMGGGPIQYF. The CDR3 DNA reads TGTGCCAGCAGCCCAATGGGGGGTGGCCCGATTCAGTACTTC. This chain uses TRBV14 with TRBJ2-4; the D gene is possibly TRBD2 (6 bases). Trimming stripped 4 bases from V and 10 bases from J, with 17 bases between. This CDR3 is built from 14 residues. In germline, CDR1 is SGHDN, CDR2 FVKESK.

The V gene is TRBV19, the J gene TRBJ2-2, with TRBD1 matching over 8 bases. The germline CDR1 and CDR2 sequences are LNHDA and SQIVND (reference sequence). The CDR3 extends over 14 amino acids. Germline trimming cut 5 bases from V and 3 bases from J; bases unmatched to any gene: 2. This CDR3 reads CASSEQGDTGELFF. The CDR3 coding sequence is TGTGCCAGTAGTGAACAGGGGGACACCGGGGAGCTGTTTTTT. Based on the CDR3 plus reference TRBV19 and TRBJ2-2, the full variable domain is DGGITQSPKYLFRKEGQNVTLSCEQNLNHDAMYWYRQDPGQGLRLIYYSQIVNDFQKGDIAEGYSVSREKKESFPLTVTSAQKNPTAFYLCASSEQGDTGELFFGEGSRLTVL.